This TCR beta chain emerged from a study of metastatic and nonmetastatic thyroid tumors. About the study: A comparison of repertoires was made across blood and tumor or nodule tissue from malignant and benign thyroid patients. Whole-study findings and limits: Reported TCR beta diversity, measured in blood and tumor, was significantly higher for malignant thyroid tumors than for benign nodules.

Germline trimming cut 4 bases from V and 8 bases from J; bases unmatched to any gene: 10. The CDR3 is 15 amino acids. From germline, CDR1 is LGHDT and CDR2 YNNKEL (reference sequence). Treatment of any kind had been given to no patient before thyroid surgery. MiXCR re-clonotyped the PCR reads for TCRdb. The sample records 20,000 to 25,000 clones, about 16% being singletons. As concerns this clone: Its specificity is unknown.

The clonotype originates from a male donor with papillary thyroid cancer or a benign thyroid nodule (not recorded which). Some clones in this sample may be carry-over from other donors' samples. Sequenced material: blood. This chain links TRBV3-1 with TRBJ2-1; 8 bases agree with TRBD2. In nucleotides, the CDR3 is TGTGCCAGCAGCCCAGTGACGGGAGGGCCGGATGAGCAGTTCTTC. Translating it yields CASSPVTGGPDEQFF.